This TCR beta chain was captured in a study of blood T cell repertoires in COVID-19. Study as a whole: Whether acute or convalescent, the COVID-19 samples came from the United States, Italy and Spain. PBMCs, B-cell-depleted T cells, or T cells were the source of the cDNA or gDNA that made up the material.

V dropped 5 bases and J dropped 5; count of bases not matched to a gene: 9. Germline V lookup: CDR1 MNHEY, CDR2 SMNVEV (reference sequence). The CDR3 runs 15 residues. Per the original data handling: Estimation of nucleated cell counts relied on the amplification of reference gene primers. Clones were sequenced by immunoSEQ multiplex PCR, and TCRdb holds only the in-frame ones, with some missing. The V and J calls and the clone size are those of that table, but D and trimming were determined from the DNA. The data contain about 100,000 clones, just under 80% of them singletons. The sample consisted of peripheral blood. The chain joins TRBV27 to TRBJ1-1; 9 nucleotides match TRBD1. This TCR was sampled from a woman aged 70-85 years with acute or convalescent COVID-19. CDR3 amino acids: CASSLHRGRRTEAFF. For the CDR3, the DNA is TGTGCCAGCAGTCTCCACAGGGGGCGTCGGACTGAAGCTTTCTTT.